Listed here are 9 T cell receptor beta chains from one sample, sequenced in a study of blood T cell repertoires in COVID-19 (dated by TCRdb to the early 2020s). The library was built by means of the immunoSEQ multiplex PCR assay. The source is immuneACCESS, and TCRdb retained only in-frame sequences with V and J called. Part of the clones is not carried over; for the studies checked, unresolved V genes explain less than half of this, and the remainder is unexplained. In this sample the table shows 250,000 to 400,000 clones, almost 90% of which occur a single time. The biggest ten clones account for roughly 2.9% of the sample. The sample taken for sequencing was peripheral blood. The receptors shown here come from a woman in her 30s with COVID-19, enrolled during active disease.

This clone was counted only a few times. Additional DNA sequences in this sample encode the identical CDR3. The V gene is TRBV29-1, the J gene TRBJ1-5; 11 bases align to TRBD1. CDR3 length equals 13 residues. J gave up 4 bases and V 6 bases, and 2 bases lay outside the gene matches. Germline V gene data show CDR1 as SQVTM and CDR2 as ANQGSEA. The CDR3: CSVGDRGNQPQHF. The CDR3 DNA sequence: TGCAGCGTAGGGGACAGGGGGAATCAGCCCCAGCATTTT.

The chain has TRBV6-2 or TRBV6-3 and TRBJ1-4, with 7 bases that match TRBD1. The trim removed 5 bases at V and 0 bases at J, leaving 12 bases unmatched. The CDR3 extends over 18 amino acids. Germline CDR1 is MNHEY and CDR2 is SVGEGT. The CDR3 bases are TGTGCCAGCAGTCGTACGCCCCGGACAGGCCCAACTAATGAAAAACTGTTTTTT. As protein: CASSRTPRTGPTNEKLFF.

The chain uses TRBV3-1 (or the pseudogene TRBV3-2) and TRBJ2-7; 10 nucleotides agree with TRBD2. This CDR3 is built from 14 residues. Germline V gene sequence: CDR1 LGHDT, CDR2 YNNKEL (reference sequence). V dropped 1 base and J dropped 7; count of bases not matched to a gene: 4. The CDR3 protein is CASSQGASGREQYF. The CDR3 DNA reads as TGTGCCAGCAGCCAAGGGGCTAGCGGGAGAGAGCAGTACTTC.

This chain links TRBV6-1 with TRBJ1-3; possibly TRBD1 for D (5 bases). V lost 2 bases and J lost 9, with 11 bases in between. CDR1 is MNHNS and CDR2 is SASEGT in the germline V gene. This CDR3 has 13 residues. Here the CDR3 DNA reads TGTGCCAGCAGTGAATACAGCGGGGGCACCATATATTTT. Protein product: CASSEYSGGTIYF.

This clone was picked up a small number of times. This chain connects TRBV5-1 to TRBJ1-4; D gene ambiguous. This CDR3 has 13 amino acids. CDR1 and CDR2 (germline): SGHRS, YFSETQ. The V end was cut by 4 bases, the J end by 8 bases, with 12 bases between. The CDR3 DNA reads as TGCGCCAGCAGCCCCAAGGGCGGGGAAAAACTGTTTTTT. Its protein product is CASSPKGGEKLFF.

This chain links TRBV19 with TRBJ2-1; D may be TRBD2 (6 bases). V was clipped by 3 bases and J by 0 bases, with 15 bases between them. Germline V gene sequence: CDR1 LNHDA, CDR2 SQIVND (reference sequence). This CDR3 contains 17 residues. The CDR3 bases are TGTGCCAGTAGTATGTGGGGCGGGGCCCACTCCTACAATGAGCAGTTCTTC. Amino acids: CASSMWGGAHSYNEQFF. The whole variable domain, remainder taken from reference TRBV19 and TRBJ2-1, is DGGITQSPKYLFRKEGQNVTLSCEQNLNHDAMYWYRQDPGQGLRLIYYSQIVNDFQKGDIAEGYSVSREKKESFPLTVTSAQKNPTAFYLCASSMWGGAHSYNEQFFGPGTRLTVL.

The CDR3 spells CASSPAAGYDTIYF. CDR3 bases: TGTGCCAGCAGTCCGGCCGCAGGGTACGACACCATATATTTT. The chain carries TRBV27 and TRBJ1-3; perhaps TRBD1 as D (5 bases). CDR3 length: 14 residues. With 5 bases removed from V and 8 bases from J, the gap between germline ends came to 16 bases. Per germline, CDR1 MNHEY and CDR2 SMNVEV (reference sequence).

This clone was observed a single time. Other DNA sequences in the same sample also yield this CDR3. The chain is built from TRBV9 and TRBJ2-7, with D perhaps TRBD2 (5 bases). This CDR3 region has 14 residues. V dropped 0 bases and J dropped 0 bases, with 7 bases sitting between them. CDR1 is SGDLS and CDR2 is YYNGEE in the germline V gene. CDR3 coding DNA: TGTGCCAGCAGCGTAGGAGGGAACTCCTACGAGCAGTACTTC. Translated: CASSVGGNSYEQYF.

The chain combines TRBV15 with TRBJ2-7, with TRBD1 matching over 9 bases. CDR1 is LNHNV, CDR2 YYDKDF, per germline (reference sequence). CDR3 length: 15 amino acids. Trimming at V came to 2 bases and at J to 3 bases, leaving 5 bases not matched to a gene. In DNA, the CDR3 is TGTGCCACCAGCAGATTCGACAGGGGGGGCTACGAGCAGTACTTC. This gives the protein CATSRFDRGGYEQYF.